The 26 T cell receptor beta chains below come from one sample, sequenced in a study of blood T cell repertoires in COVID-19. Profiling relied on immunoSEQ multiplex PCR, and the TCRdb table lists in-frame clones only, not all of them. Of about 280,000 clones listed, about 83% are singletons. The sample was peripheral blood. The source is a woman in her forties or fifties who had recovered from COVID-19.

Here the CDR3 reads CASSSEDRGRGYTF. CDR3 in DNA: TGTGCCAGCAGTTCCGAGGACAGGGGCCGTGGCTACACCTTC. The J gene is TRBJ1-2, the V gene TRBV28, with TRBD1 matching over 9 bases. This CDR3 contains 14 residues. V lost 4 bases and J lost 7; bases outside the gene matches: 7. Looked up from germline, CDR1 is MDHEN and CDR2 is SYDVKM.

This clone was detected a few times. The chain is built from TRBV7-9 and TRBJ2-2; 7 nucleotides line up with TRBD1. Germline lookup yields CDR1 SEHNR and CDR2 FQNEAQ (reference sequence). The CDR3 is 16 residues long. V shed 2 bases, J shed 1 base, and the junction held 4 bases outside the gene matches. The CDR3 DNA reads TGTGCCAGCAGCTTATTAGCAGGGGGGAACACCGGGGAGCTGTTTTTT. Encoded protein: CASSLLAGGNTGELFF.

V and J are TRBV19 and TRBJ2-5; D remains ambiguous. This CDR3 is built from 14 residues. Germline values: CDR1 LNHDA, CDR2 SQIVND (reference sequence). Deletions cut 5 bases from V and 2 bases from J, with 12 bases between. Written as DNA, the CDR3 is TGTGCCAGTAGTCCGTCGGGTTTACAAGAGACCCAGTACTTC. It translates to CASSPSGLQETQYF.

The V and J genes are TRBV19 and TRBJ1-4; D gene ambiguous. Trimming left V 5 bases short and J 3 bases short, with 16 bases between. The CDR3 sequence is 16 residues long. The V gene's germline CDR1 is LNHDA and CDR2 SQIVND (reference sequence). The CDR3 DNA follows: TGTGCCAGTAGTGCGACCCCGGACTCAGCTAATGAAAAACTGTTTTTT. Protein: CASSATPDSANEKLFF.

This chain joins TRBV30 and TRBJ1-2; TRBD1 matches 9 bases. The CDR3 has 14 residues. Germline V CDR1 and CDR2: GTSNPN, SVGIG (reference sequence). The J segment lost 4 bases and the V segment lost 4 bases, leaving 7 bases of the junction unmatched. In nucleotides, the CDR3 is TGTGCCTGGATCGGGACAGGGAAGGTCTATGGCTACACCTTC. Protein: CAWIGTGKVYGYTF.

V gene TRBV28 combines with J gene TRBJ2-4; the match to TRBD2 covers 11 bases. The length of the CDR3 is 14 residues. Germline V gene lookup returns CDR1 MDHEN and CDR2 SYDVKM. J lost 4 bases, V lost 7 bases, and 3 bases had no gene match. CDR3 protein: CASTTSGTKNIQYF. The CDR3 DNA reads as TGTGCCAGCACGACTAGCGGGACAAAAAACATTCAGTACTTC.

J is TRBJ2-3 and V is TRBV7-6, with TRBD2 identical over 8 bases. CDR3 length: 14 amino acids. J lost 4 bases, V lost 5 bases, and 5 bases had no gene match. Germline V gene lookup returns CDR1 SGHVS and CDR2 FNYEAQ. CDR3 DNA: TGTGCCAGCAGCGTCCGGGGGGGCGCAGATACGCAGTATTTT. This translates into CASSVRGGADTQYF.

The chain couples TRBV7-3 to TRBJ2-3; 7 bases are shared with TRBD1. The CDR3 totals 16 residues. CDR1 SGHTA and CDR2 FQGTGA come from the germline V gene. J lost 1 base, V lost 5 bases, and 9 bases had no gene match. Here the CDR3 reads CASSLDRVGGTDTQYF. The CDR3 region has the DNA TGTGCCAGCAGCCTAGACAGGGTAGGGGGCACAGATACGCAGTATTTT. The variable domain in full, with the rest retrieved from reference TRBV7-3 and TRBJ2-3, is GAGVSQTPSNKVTEKGKYVELRCDPISGHTALYWYRQSLGQGPEFLIYFQGTGAADDSGLPNDRFFAVRPEGSVSTLKIQRTERGDSAVYLCASSLDRVGGTDTQYFGPGTRLTVL.

V is TRBV6-2 or TRBV6-3 and J is TRBJ2-1, with 9 bases that match TRBD2. The CDR3 contains 17 residues. Looked up from germline, CDR1 is MNHEY and CDR2 is SVGEGT. V lost 2 bases, J lost 9 bases, and 14 bases stayed unmatched. The CDR3 region is CASSYTGGGRGIGEQFF. The CDR3 DNA is TGTGCCAGCAGTTACACTGGAGGCGGGAGGGGCATCGGTGAGCAGTTCTTC.

As DNA, the CDR3 is TGTGCCAGCAGCCAGAAGGACACAGGATATGGCTACACCTTC. This codes for CASSQKDTGYGYTF. The chain links TRBV3-1 (or the pseudogene TRBV3-2) to TRBJ1-2; a possible D gene is TRBD1 (5 bases). The V gene's germline CDR1 is LGHDT and CDR2 YNNKEL (reference sequence). V was trimmed by 3 bases and J by 5 bases, leaving 13 bases between them. The CDR3 consists of 14 residues.

V usage is TRBV28 and J usage is TRBJ2-1; possible D gene TRBD2, 6 bases. In germline, CDR1 is MDHEN, CDR2 SYDVKM. There are 15 residues in the CDR3. V was cut by 1 base and J by 3 bases, with 10 bases left in between. CDR3 in amino acids: CASSLSGTHYNEQFF. In nucleotides, the CDR3 is TGTGCCAGCAGTTTATCCGGGACTCACTACAATGAGCAGTTCTTC.

The V and J genes are TRBV6-2 or TRBV6-3 and TRBJ2-3, with a weak D call TRBD2 (6 bases). The CDR3 is 16 residues long. V dropped 4 bases and J dropped 7 bases, with 21 bases sitting between them. CDR1 MNHEY and CDR2 SVGEGT come from the germline V gene. The DNA of the CDR3 is TGTGCCAGCAGTTCGGCGGCAGCGGGCCCCCAGAATACGCAGTATTTT. It translates to CASSSAAAGPQNTQYF.

The gene calls are TRBV28 and TRBJ1-1, with D hard to call. Trimming left V 6 bases short and J 2 bases short, with 4 bases between. Germline V lookup: CDR1 MDHEN, CDR2 SYDVKM. The CDR3 runs to 11 residues. The CDR3 nucleotides read TGTGCCAGCAGCCCTAACACTGAAGCTTTCTTT. It translates to CASSPNTEAFF.

The V call is TRBV28, the J call TRBJ1-2; TRBD1 agrees at 8 bases. Germline CDR1 and CDR2: MDHEN and SYDVKM. Germline trimming cut 3 bases from V and 8 bases from J; bases unmatched to any gene: 5. There are 13 residues in the CDR3. In DNA form, the CDR3 reads TGTGCCAGCAGTTTTCAGGGGGCTCAAGGCTACACCTTC. This translates into CASSFQGAQGYTF.

This chain links TRBV19 with TRBJ1-1; D may be TRBD1 (5 bases). Germline loops: CDR1 LNHDA, CDR2 SQIVND (reference sequence). The CDR3 totals 14 residues. Trimming pared 6 bases from V and 6 bases from J, leaving 17 bases between. The CDR3 region is CASRAQVALPEAFF. Here the CDR3 DNA reads TGTGCCAGTAGGGCACAGGTGGCTCTTCCTGAAGCTTTCTTT. The variable domain in full, completed from reference TRBV19 and TRBJ1-1, reads DGGITQSPKYLFRKEGQNVTLSCEQNLNHDAMYWYRQDPGQGLRLIYYSQIVNDFQKGDIAEGYSVSREKKESFPLTVTSAQKNPTAFYLCASRAQVALPEAFFGQGTRLTVV.

The rearrangement uses TRBV18 and TRBJ2-7; 9 positions agree with TRBD1. V dropped 2 bases and J dropped 4; count of bases not matched to a gene: 6. This CDR3 comprises 15 residues. Germline V gives CDR1 KGHSH, CDR2 LQKENI. CDR3 coding DNA: TGTGCCAGCTCACCAGGACAGGGGAATTTGTACGAGCAGTACTTC. It codes for CASSPGQGNLYEQYF.

Notes on this clone: Additional DNA sequences in this sample encode the identical CDR3. This chain joins TRBV3-1 (or the pseudogene TRBV3-2) and TRBJ2-6; maybe TRBD2 (5 bases). Trimming took 1 base from V and 1 from J, leaving 5 bases between them. The CDR3 is 15 residues long. Germline CDR1 is LGHDT and CDR2 is YNNKEL (reference sequence). As DNA, the CDR3 is TGTGCCAGCAGCCAAGCGGGGTCTGGGGCCAACGTCCTGACTTTC. This gives the protein CASSQAGSGANVLTF.

V is TRBV7-8 and J is TRBJ1-5; D is unresolved. This CDR3 has 13 residues. Germline V gene data show CDR1 as SGHVS and CDR2 as FQNEAQ. Trimming removed 4 bases at V and 6 bases at J, with 10 bases between. For the CDR3, the DNA is TGTGCCAGCAGCTCACTACCTGGTCAGCCCCAGCATTTT. Protein product: CASSSLPGQPQHF.

V gene TRBV9 combines with J gene TRBJ2-7, with 9 bases matching TRBD1. This CDR3 has 15 amino acids. The germline gives CDR1 SGDLS, CDR2 YYNGEE. The V and J ends lost 3 bases and 0 bases, in that order; junction bases with no gene match: 4. The CDR3 sequence is CASSGGQGLSYEQYF. Written as DNA, the CDR3 is TGTGCCAGCAGCGGGGGACAGGGACTCTCCTACGAGCAGTACTTC.

V gene TRBV28 combines with J gene TRBJ2-7, with TRBD2 identical over 13 bases. The CDR3 extends over 17 amino acids. Germline V lookup: CDR1 MDHEN, CDR2 SYDVKM. Losses at the gene ends were 2 bases for V and 3 bases for J; bases not matched to a gene: 7. In nucleotides, the CDR3 is TGTGCCAGCAGTTTAGTTGCCGGGACTAGCGGGAACTACGAGCAGTACTTC. This sequence encodes CASSLVAGTSGNYEQYF.

This chain uses TRBV27 with TRBJ2-2; possible D gene TRBD1, 6 bases. V shed 8 bases and J shed 2 bases, with 27 bases lying between them. The CDR3 has 19 residues. From germline, CDR1 is MNHEY and CDR2 SMNVEV (reference sequence). The CDR3 DNA follows: TGTGCCAGCCTTACTCTTTCCCAAGCGCAGGGGATCAACACCGGGGAGCTGTTTTTT. Translated: CASLTLSQAQGINTGELFF.

The chain is built from TRBV27 and TRBJ2-1; no clear D gene. V was shortened by 1 base and J by 0 bases, with 10 bases between the two germline ends. This CDR3 contains 16 residues. CDR1 and CDR2 (germline): MNHEY, SMNVEV (reference sequence). The CDR3 bases are TGTGCCAGCAGTTTATACGGGTTCAGCTCCTACAATGAGCAGTTCTTC. This gives the protein CASSLYGFSSYNEQFF.

This chain joins TRBV4-2 and TRBJ1-4; tentative D call: TRBD1 (6 bases). This CDR3 spans 18 amino acids. CDR1 and CDR2 (germline): LGHNA, YNFKEQ. V was cut by 4 bases and J by 6 bases, with 24 bases left in between. CDR3 bases: TGTGCCAGCAGCCCCCGGATGATGGGGGCGAATCCCTATGAAAAACTGTTTTTT. As protein: CASSPRMMGANPYEKLFF.

The V and J genes are TRBV7-8 and TRBJ2-2, with 10 bases matching TRBD1. The V gene's germline CDR1 is SGHVS and CDR2 FQNEAQ. Unmatched junction bases numbered 5, after V lost 5 bases and J lost 5 bases. CDR3 length: 15 residues. In DNA, the CDR3 is TGTGCCAGCAGCCCCCTGGGACAGGGGACCGGGGAGCTGTTTTTT. Its protein product is CASSPLGQGTGELFF. Full variable domain (remainder filled in from reference TRBV7-8 and TRBJ2-2): GAGVSQSPRYKVAKRGQDVALRCDPISGHVSLFWYQQALGQGPEFLTYFQNEAQLDKSGLPSDRFFAERPEGSVSTLKIQRTQQEDSAVYLCASSPLGQGTGELFFGEGSRLTVL.

This sequence joins TRBV5-4 and TRBJ1-3, with D perhaps matching TRBD1 (6 bases). Germline-derived CDR1 and CDR2 are SGHNT and YYREEE (reference sequence). The V end was cut by 3 bases, the J end by 2 bases, with 9 bases between. This CDR3 is built from 14 residues. CDR3 DNA: TGTGCCAGCAGCTCCCAGGGGACTGGAAACACCATATATTTT. It is translated as CASSSQGTGNTIYF.

The chain joins TRBV5-1 to TRBJ2-2; 8 bases map to TRBD1. This CDR3 contains 16 residues. V lost 1 base and J lost 6; bases outside the gene matches: 8. Germline loops: CDR1 SGHRS, CDR2 YFSETQ. CDR3 loop: CASSLSGGVVSGELFF. The CDR3 nucleotides read TGCGCCAGCAGCTTGTCAGGGGGCGTTGTATCCGGGGAGCTGTTTTTT.